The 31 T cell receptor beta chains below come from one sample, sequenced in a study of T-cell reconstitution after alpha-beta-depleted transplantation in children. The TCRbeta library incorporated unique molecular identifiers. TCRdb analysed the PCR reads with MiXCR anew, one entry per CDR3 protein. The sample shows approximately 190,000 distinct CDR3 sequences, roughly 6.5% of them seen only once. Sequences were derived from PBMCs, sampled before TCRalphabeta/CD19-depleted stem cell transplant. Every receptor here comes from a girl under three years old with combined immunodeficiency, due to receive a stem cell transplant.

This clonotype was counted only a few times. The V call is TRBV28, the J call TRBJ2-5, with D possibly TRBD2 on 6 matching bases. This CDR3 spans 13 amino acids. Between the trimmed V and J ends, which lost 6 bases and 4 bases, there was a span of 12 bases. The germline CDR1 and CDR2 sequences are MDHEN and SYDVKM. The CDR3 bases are TGTGCCAGCAGGGACGGGGGAGGAGAGACCCAGTACTTC. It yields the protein CASRDGGGETQYF.

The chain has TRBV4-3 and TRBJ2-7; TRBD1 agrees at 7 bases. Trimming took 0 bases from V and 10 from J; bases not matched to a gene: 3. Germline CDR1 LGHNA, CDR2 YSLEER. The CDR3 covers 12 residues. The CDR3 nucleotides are TGCGCCAGCAGCCAAGATGGGACAGCTCAGTACTTC. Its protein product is CASSQDGTAQYF.

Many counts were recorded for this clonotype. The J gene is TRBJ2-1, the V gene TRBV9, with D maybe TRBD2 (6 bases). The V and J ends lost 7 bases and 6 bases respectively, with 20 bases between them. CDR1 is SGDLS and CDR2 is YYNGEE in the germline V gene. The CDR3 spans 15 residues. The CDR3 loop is CASSAGLGSGNEQFF. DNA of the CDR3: TGTGCCAGCTCGGCGGGACTGGGGTCTGGCAATGAGCAGTTCTTC.

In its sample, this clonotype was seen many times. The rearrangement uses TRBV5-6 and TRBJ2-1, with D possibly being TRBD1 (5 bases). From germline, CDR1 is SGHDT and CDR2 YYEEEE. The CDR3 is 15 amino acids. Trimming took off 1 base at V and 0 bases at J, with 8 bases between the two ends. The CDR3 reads CASSLRGFSYNEQFF. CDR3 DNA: TGTGCCAGCAGCTTGAGGGGTTTCTCCTACAATGAGCAGTTCTTC.

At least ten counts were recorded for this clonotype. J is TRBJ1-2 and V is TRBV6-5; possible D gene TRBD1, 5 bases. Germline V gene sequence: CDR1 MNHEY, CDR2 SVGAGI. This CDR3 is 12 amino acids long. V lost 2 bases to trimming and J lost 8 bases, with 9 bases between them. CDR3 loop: CASSYEGEGYTF. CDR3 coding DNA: TGTGCCAGCAGTTACGAAGGGGAAGGCTACACCTTC.

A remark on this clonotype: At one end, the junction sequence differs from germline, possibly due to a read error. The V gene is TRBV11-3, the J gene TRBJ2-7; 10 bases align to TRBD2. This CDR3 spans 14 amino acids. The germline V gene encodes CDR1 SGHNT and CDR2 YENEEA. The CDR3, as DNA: TGTGCCAGCAGCTTGACAAGCGGGGGGGTTATAAACCAATTC. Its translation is CASSLTSGGVINQF.

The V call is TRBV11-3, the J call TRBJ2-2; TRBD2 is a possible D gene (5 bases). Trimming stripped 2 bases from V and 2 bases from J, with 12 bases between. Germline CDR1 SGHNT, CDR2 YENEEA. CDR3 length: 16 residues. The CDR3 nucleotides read TGTGCCAGCAGCTTATTTGTAGCGACAAACACCGGGGAGCTGTTTTTT. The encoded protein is CASSLFVATNTGELFF.

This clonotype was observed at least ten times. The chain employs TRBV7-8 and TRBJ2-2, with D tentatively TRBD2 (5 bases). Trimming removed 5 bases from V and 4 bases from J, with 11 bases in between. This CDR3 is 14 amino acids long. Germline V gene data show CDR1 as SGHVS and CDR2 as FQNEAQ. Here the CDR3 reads CASSRTRTTGELFF. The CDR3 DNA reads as TGTGCCAGCAGCCGGACTCGAACCACCGGGGAGCTGTTTTTT. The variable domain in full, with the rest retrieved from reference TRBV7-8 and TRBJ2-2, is GAGVSQSPRYKVAKRGQDVALRCDPISGHVSLFWYQQALGQGPEFLTYFQNEAQLDKSGLPSDRFFAERPEGSVSTLKIQRTQQEDSAVYLCASSRTRTTGELFFGEGSRLTVL.

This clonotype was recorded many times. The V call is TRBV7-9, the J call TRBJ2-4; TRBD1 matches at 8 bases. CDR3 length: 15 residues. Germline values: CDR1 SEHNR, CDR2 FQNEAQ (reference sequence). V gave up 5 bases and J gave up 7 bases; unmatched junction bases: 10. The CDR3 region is CASSPPWTGSNIQYF. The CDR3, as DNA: TGTGCCAGCAGCCCACCCTGGACAGGGAGTAACATTCAGTACTTC.

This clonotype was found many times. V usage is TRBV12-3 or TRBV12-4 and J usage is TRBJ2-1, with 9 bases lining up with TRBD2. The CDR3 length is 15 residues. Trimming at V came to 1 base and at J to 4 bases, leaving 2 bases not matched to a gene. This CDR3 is CASSLGGGAYNEQFF. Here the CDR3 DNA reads TGTGCCAGCAGTTTAGGCGGGGGGGCTTACAATGAGCAGTTCTTC.

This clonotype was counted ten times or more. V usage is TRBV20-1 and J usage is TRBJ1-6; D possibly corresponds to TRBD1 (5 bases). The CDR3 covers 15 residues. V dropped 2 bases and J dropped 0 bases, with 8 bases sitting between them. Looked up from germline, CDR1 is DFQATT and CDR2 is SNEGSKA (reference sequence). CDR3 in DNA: TGCAGTGCTAGATCAGGGAGCTCCTATAATTCACCCCTCCACTTT. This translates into CSARSGSSYNSPLHF.

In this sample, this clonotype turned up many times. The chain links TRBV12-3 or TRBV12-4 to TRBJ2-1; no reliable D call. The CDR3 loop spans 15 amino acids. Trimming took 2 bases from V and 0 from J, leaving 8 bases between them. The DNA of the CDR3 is TGTGCCAGCAGTTTAAGCTTGAGCTCCTACAATGAGCAGTTCTTC. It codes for CASSLSLSSYNEQFF.

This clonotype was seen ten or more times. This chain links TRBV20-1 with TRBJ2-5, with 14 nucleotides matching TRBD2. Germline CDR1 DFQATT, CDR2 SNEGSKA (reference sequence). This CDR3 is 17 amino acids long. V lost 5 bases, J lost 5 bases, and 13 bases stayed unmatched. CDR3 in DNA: TGCAGTGCTCCTGGGAGGACTAGCGGGAGGATGGAGGAGACCCAGTACTTC. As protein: CSAPGRTSGRMEETQYF.

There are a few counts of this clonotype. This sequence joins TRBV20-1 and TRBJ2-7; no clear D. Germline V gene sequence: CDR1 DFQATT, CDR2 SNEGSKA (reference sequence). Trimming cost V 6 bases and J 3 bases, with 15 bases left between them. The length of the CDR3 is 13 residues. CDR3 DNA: TGCAGTGCCCCCTCCCGCCTAGACTACGAGCAGTACTTC. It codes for CSAPSRLDYEQYF.

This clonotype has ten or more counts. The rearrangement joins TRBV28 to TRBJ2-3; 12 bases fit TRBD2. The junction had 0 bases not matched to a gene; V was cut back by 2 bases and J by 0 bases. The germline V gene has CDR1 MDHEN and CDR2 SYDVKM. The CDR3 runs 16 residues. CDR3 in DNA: TGTGCCAGCAGTTTAACTAGCGGGAGGAGCACAGATACGCAGTATTTT. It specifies CASSLTSGRSTDTQYF.

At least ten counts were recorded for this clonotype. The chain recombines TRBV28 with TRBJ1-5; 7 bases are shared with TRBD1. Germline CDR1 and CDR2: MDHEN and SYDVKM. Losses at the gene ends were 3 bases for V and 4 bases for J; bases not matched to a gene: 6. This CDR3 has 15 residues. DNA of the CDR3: TGTGCCAGCAGTTTCGTAGCAGGGGGTAATCAGCCCCAGCATTTT. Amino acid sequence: CASSFVAGGNQPQHF.

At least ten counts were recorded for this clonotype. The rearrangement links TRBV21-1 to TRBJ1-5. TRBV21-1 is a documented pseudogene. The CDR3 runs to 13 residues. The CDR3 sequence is CASFDFPNQPQHF. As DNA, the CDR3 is TGTGCCAGCTTTGACTTCCCCAATCAGCCCCAGCATTTT.

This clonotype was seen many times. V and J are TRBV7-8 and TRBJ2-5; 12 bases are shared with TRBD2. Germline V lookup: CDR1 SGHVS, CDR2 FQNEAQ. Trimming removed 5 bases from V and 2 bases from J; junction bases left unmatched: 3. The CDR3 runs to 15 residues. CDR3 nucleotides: TGTGCCAGCAGCCGACTAGCGGGGGTTCAAGAGACCCAGTACTTC. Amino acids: CASSRLAGVQETQYF.

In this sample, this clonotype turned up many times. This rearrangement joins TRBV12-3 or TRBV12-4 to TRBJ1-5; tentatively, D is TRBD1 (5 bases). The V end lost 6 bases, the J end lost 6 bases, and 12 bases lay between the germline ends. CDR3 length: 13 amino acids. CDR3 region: CASSSTGLQPQHF. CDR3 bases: TGTGCCAGCAGCTCAACAGGTCTTCAGCCCCAGCATTTT.

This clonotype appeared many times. CDR3 residues: CATAGTGTYNEQFF. The DNA of the CDR3 is TGTGCCACGGCCGGGACAGGGACATACAATGAGCAGTTCTTC. This chain joins TRBV2 and TRBJ2-1, with TRBD1 identical over 9 bases. The CDR3 contains 14 residues. From germline, CDR1 is SNHLY and CDR2 FYNNEI. After removal of 10 bases from V and 4 bases from J, the junction contained 8 bases not matched to a gene.

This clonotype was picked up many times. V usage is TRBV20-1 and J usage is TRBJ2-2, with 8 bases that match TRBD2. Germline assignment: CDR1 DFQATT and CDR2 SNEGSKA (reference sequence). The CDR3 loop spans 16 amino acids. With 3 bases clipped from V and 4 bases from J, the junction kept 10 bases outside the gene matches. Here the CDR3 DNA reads TGCAGTGCTAGCGGGGGGACTAGTCTTATCACCGGGGAGCTGTTTTTT. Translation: CSASGGTSLITGELFF.

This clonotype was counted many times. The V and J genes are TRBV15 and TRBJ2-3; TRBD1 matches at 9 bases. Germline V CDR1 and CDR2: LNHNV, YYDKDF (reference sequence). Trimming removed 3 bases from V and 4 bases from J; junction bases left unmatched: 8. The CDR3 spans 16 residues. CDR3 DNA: TGTGCCACCAGCAGGCCCGGGACAGGGTGGGCAGATACGCAGTATTTT. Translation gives CATSRPGTGWADTQYF.

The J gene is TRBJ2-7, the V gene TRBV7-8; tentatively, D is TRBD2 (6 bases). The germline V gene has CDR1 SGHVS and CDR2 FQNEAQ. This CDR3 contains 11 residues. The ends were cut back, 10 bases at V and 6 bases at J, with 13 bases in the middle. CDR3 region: CAIPTGGEQYF. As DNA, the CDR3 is TGTGCCATCCCTACCGGGGGCGAGCAGTACTTC.

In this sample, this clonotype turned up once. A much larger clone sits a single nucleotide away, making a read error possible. The CDR3 DNA reads as TGCAGCGTTTCCCCAATCGGGATTATCTACGAGCAGTACTTC. As protein: CSVSPIGIIYEQYF. The rearrangement links TRBV29-1 to TRBJ2-7; D perhaps matches TRBD2 (5 bases). Looked up from germline, CDR1 is SQVTM and CDR2 is ANQGSEA. V gave up 5 bases and J gave up 3 bases, with 17 bases separating them. The CDR3 contains 14 residues.

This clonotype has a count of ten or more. The CDR3 sequence: CASSFFFFSGNTIYF. The DNA of the CDR3 is TGCGCCAGCAGCTTTTTTTTCTTCTCTGGAAACACCATATATTTT. The rearrangement joins TRBV4-3 to TRBJ1-3; unclear D gene. Trimming removed 5 bases at V and 0 bases at J, with 11 bases between. Germline values: CDR1 LGHNA, CDR2 YSLEER. The CDR3 covers 15 residues.

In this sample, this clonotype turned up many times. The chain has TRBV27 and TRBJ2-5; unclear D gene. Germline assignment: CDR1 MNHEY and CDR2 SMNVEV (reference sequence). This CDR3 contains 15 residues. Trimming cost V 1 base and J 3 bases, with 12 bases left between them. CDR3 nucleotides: TGTGCCAGCAGTTTATATGAAGACCCGAAAGAGACCCAGTACTTC. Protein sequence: CASSLYEDPKETQYF.

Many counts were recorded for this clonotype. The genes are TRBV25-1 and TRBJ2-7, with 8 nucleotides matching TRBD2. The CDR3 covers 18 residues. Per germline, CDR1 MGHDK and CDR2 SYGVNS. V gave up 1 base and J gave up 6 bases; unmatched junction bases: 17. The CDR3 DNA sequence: TGTGCCAGCAGTGAATTTTTCTCGGTGGTAGCGGGGTCGAGCGAGCAGTACTTC. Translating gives CASSEFFSVVAGSSEQYF.

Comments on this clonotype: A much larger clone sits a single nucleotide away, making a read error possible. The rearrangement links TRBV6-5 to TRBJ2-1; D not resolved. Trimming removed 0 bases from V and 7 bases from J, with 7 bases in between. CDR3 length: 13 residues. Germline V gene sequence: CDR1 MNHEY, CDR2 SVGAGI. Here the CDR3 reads CASSYSIRNEQFF. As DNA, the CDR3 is TGTGCCAGCAGTTACTCAATAAGGAATGAGCAGTTCTTC.

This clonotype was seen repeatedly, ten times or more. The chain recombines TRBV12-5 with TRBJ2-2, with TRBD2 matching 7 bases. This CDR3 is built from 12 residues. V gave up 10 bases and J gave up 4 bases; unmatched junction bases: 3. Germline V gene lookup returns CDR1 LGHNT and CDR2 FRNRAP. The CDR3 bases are TGTGCTACCTGGACTAGCACCGGGGAGCTGTTTTTT. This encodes CATWTSTGELFF.

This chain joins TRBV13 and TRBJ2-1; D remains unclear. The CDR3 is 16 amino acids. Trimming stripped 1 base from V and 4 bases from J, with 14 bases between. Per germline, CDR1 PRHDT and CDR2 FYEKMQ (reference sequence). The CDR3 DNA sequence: TGTGCCAGCAGCTTAGTGGCGTCTAGAGGATACAATGAGCAGTTCTTC. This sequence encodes CASSLVASRGYNEQFF.

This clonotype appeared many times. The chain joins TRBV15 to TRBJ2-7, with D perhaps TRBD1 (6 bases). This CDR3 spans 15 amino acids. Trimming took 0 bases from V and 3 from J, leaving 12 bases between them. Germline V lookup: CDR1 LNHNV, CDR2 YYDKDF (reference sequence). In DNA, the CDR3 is TGTGCCACCAGCAGAGAACCAGGGGTCCGCTACGAGCAGTACTTC. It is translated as CATSREPGVRYEQYF. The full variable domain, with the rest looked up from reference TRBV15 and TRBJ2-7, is DAMVIQNPRYQVTQFGKPVTLSCSQTLNHNVMYWYQQKSSQAPKLLFHYYDKDFNNEADTPDNFQSRRPNTSFCFLDIRSPGLGDTAMYLCATSREPGVRYEQYFGPGTRLTVT.